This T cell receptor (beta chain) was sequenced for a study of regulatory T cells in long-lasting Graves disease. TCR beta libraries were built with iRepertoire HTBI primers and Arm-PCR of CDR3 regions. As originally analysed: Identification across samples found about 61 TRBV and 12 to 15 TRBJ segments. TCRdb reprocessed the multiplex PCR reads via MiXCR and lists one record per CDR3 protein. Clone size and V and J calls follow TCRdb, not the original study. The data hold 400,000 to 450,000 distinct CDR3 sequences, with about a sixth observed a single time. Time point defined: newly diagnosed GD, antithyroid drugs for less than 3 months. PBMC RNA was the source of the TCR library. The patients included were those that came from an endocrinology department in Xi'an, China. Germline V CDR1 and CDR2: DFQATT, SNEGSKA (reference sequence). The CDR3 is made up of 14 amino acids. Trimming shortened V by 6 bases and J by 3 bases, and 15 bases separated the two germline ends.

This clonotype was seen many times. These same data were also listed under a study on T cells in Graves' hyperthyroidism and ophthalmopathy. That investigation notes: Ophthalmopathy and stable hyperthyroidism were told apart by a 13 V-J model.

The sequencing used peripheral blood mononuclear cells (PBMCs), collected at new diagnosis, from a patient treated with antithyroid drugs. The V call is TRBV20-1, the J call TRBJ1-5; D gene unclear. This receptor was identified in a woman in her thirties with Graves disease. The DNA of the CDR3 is TGCAGTGCGCCGACTGTAGGATCCAATCAGCCCCAGCATTTT. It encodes CSAPTVGSNQPQHF.